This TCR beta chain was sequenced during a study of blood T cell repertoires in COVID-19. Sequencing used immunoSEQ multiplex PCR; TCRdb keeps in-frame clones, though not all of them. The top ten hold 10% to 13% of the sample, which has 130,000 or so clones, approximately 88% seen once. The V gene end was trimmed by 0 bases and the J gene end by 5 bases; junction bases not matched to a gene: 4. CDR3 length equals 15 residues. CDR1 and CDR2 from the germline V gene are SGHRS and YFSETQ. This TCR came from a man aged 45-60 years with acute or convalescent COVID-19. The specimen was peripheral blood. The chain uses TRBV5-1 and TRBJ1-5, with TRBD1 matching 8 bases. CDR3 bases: TGCGCCAGCAGCTTGGCCGGGGACAGGTATCAGCCCCAGCATTTT. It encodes CASSLAGDRYQPQHF.